The following is a TCR beta chain sequence with its context. This record comes from a study of graft-versus-host responses after intestinal transplantation. Assay: immunoSEQ multiplex PCR; the TCRdb copy retains only in-frame clones and omits some. The sample lists tens of thousands of clones; roughly nine tenths were seen once. The material sequenced was PBMCs, taken approximately 320 days after intestinal transplant. This receptor was obtained from a human patient who received an intestinal transplant, so some T cells may come from the graft donor.

The CDR3 loop reads CASSYSQGPWEQYF. The CDR3 coding sequence is TGTGCCAGCAGTTACTCGCAGGGCCCTTGGGAGCAGTACTTC. The chain employs TRBV6-6 and TRBJ2-7, with a possible D match to TRBD1 (5 bases). Trimming took off 0 bases at V and 7 bases at J, with 13 bases between the two ends. Germline loops: CDR1 MNHNY, CDR2 SVGAGI (reference sequence). The CDR3 is 14 residues long.